Listed below are T cell receptor beta chains from one sample, sequenced in a study of beta chain features in type 1 diabetes. Data came from immunoSEQ multiplex PCR; TCRdb stores just in-frame clones and leaves some out. The sample contains around 330,000 clones, approximately 11% of which appear only once. Sequencing used naive CD4+ T cells from blood. The receptors derive from a woman aged 25-40 years in good health. CDR3s include the opening cysteine and the closing phenylalanine or tryptophan.

j_call: TRBJ2-7; cdr3_length: 15; v_call: TRBV9; cdr3_aa: CASSHRGLAGDEQYF
j_call: TRBJ2-3; cdr3_length: 16; v_call: TRBV7-3; cdr3_aa: CASSYGDLAGSDTQYF
j_call: TRBJ2-1; cdr3_length: 17; v_call: TRBV7-9; cdr3_aa: CASKAYVRTSSYNEQFF
j_call: TRBJ2-1; cdr3_length: 17; v_call: TRBV29-1; cdr3_aa: CSVEGTSGSRSYNEQFF
j_call: TRBJ2-3; cdr3_length: 19; v_call: TRBV4-3; cdr3_aa: CASRPGTGRVGSSTDTQYF
j_call: TRBJ2-7; cdr3_length: 16; v_call: TRBV30; cdr3_aa: CAWSAPQTGRGHEQYF
j_call: TRBJ2-7; cdr3_length: 18; v_call: TRBV28; cdr3_aa: CASSLSGRAFPSSYEQYF
j_call: TRBJ2-7; cdr3_length: 15; v_call: TRBV4-3; cdr3_aa: CASSSGTSWGYEQYF
j_call: TRBJ2-1; cdr3_length: 15; v_call: TRBV7-3; cdr3_aa: CASSLTGDTYNEQFF
j_call: TRBJ2-7; cdr3_length: 11; v_call: TRBV28; cdr3_aa: CASSSREEQYF
j_call: TRBJ2-3; cdr3_length: 13; v_call: TRBV29-1; cdr3_aa: CSVAGGNTDTQYF
j_call: TRBJ2-3; cdr3_length: 17; v_call: TRBV19; cdr3_aa: CASSTGRTGGLSYTQYF
j_call: TRBJ1-1; cdr3_length: 16; v_call: TRBV28; cdr3_aa: CASSPGEAGLNTEAFF
j_call: TRBJ2-6; cdr3_length: 17; v_call: TRBV7-9; cdr3_aa: CASSLGTGSSGANVLTF
j_call: TRBJ2-7; cdr3_length: 13; v_call: TRBV7-2; cdr3_aa: CASSLHPGYEQYF
j_call: TRBJ2-1; cdr3_length: 15; v_call: TRBV9; cdr3_aa: CASSVGGNLANEQFF
j_call: TRBJ2-1; cdr3_length: 14; v_call: TRBV18; cdr3_aa: CASSPRTTYNEQFF
j_call: TRBJ1-2; cdr3_length: 17; v_call: TRBV11-1; cdr3_aa: CASSQTGDRSSDYGYTF
j_call: TRBJ2-5; cdr3_length: 16; v_call: TRBV28; cdr3_aa: CASSLTSGARGETQYF
j_call: TRBJ2-5; cdr3_length: 13; v_call: TRBV19; cdr3_aa: CASRGTSRETQYF
j_call: TRBJ2-3; cdr3_length: 14; v_call: TRBV5-1; cdr3_aa: CASSSRLASDTQYF
j_call: TRBJ2-7; cdr3_length: 12; v_call: TRBV7-3; cdr3_aa: CASSGLAGEQYF
j_call: TRBJ2-6; cdr3_length: 15; v_call: TRBV7-3; cdr3_aa: CASSFGGRGANVLTF
j_call: TRBJ1-2; cdr3_length: 12; v_call: TRBV28; cdr3_aa: CASSPPRYGYTF
j_call: TRBJ1-1; cdr3_length: 13; v_call: TRBV7-6; cdr3_aa: CASSPSRDREAFF
j_call: TRBJ2-5; cdr3_length: 14; v_call: TRBV7-7; cdr3_aa: CASSSTGLGETQYF
j_call: TRBJ2-1; cdr3_length: 14; v_call: TRBV28; cdr3_aa: CASSPQDTSNEQFF
j_call: TRBJ1-2; cdr3_length: 12; v_call: TRBV5-4; cdr3_aa: CASSQERGGYTF
j_call: TRBJ1-1; cdr3_length: 15; v_call: TRBV4-2; cdr3_aa: CASSQDKGRDTEAFF